This TCR beta chain was documented in a study of CD8 T cells in Susac syndrome. About the study: When blood was drawn, the patients with Susac syndrome were therapy-naive, on corticosteroids, or on intravenous immunoglobulin alone.

With respect to this clonotype: No antigen is known for it.

Study results and caveats: Clonal expansion of Susac CD8+ cells peaked in TEMRA cells, and it also peaked in active patients. Several Susac-specific public clones appeared in CD8+ TEMRA repertoires, and around 16 in total CD8+ repertoires.

RNA, at about 0.45 to 1 ug, was reverse transcribed with random hexamers. One entry per CDR3 protein, called by TCRdb with MiXCR from the immunoSEQ multiplex PCR reads. The repertoire consists of 56,000 or so distinct CDR3 sequences, with just under 95% occurring once and the leading ten covering 0.75%. V was pared by 7 bases and J by 4 bases, with 6 bases of the junction left unmatched. This CDR3 spans 14 amino acids. From germline, CDR1 is MNHEY and CDR2 SVGEGT. The chain employs TRBV6-2 or TRBV6-3 and TRBJ2-7, with 11 bases fitting TRBD1. This receptor was taken from a human donor with Susac syndrome. The source material was CD8+ T cells from PBMCs. CDR3 bases: TGTGCCAGCACCCTGGACAGGGGGCCGTACGAGCAGTACTTC. Translation gives CASTLDRGPYEQYF.